This T cell receptor (beta chain) was captured in a study of cytomegalovirus exposure and HLA in healthy donors. Findings and limits, study-wide: Common viral pathogens seemed to be connected with several of the most significant clusters, according to a later analysis. The study assumed roughly uniform donor sequencing depth for presence/absence analyses.

The CDR3 has 17 amino acids. Germline V gene lookup returns CDR1 SGHDT and CDR2 YYEEEE. After removal of 0 bases from V and 6 bases from J, the junction contained 9 bases not matched to a gene. This clone was counted between two and nine times. Its antigen remains unidentified. PCR used 60 Vbeta primers and 13 Jbeta primers. The method was immunoSEQ multiplex PCR; TCRdb's version includes in-frame clones alone and lacks a portion of them. This sample has about 150,000 clones, with roughly 9.8% found just once. Sequenced sample: PBMCs. This TCR was sampled from a man aged 45 to 65 in good health and CMV-seronegative. The chain is built from TRBV5-6 and TRBJ2-2; 9 bases agree with TRBD2. CDR3 DNA sequence: TGTGCCAGCAGCTTGGATCGGATAGCGGGAGCCTCCGGGGAGCTGTTTTTT. The encoded protein is CASSLDRIAGASGELFF. The full variable domain, rest sourced from reference TRBV5-6 and TRBJ2-2, is DAGVTQSPTHLIKTRGQQVTLRCSPKSGHDTVSWYQQALGQGPQFIFQYYEEEERQRGNFPDRFSGHQFPNYSSELNVNALLLGDSALYLCASSLDRIAGASGELFFGEGSRLTVL.